This is a list of T cell receptor beta chains from one sample in a study of OX40 agonist ivuxolimab in advanced cancers. Profiled with immunoSEQ multiplex PCR; TCRdb holds only in-frame clones, not every one. Here the sample spans tens of thousands of clones, around nine tenths being singletons. This specimen was CD4+ or CD8+ T cells sorted from blood, taken in a trial of the OX40 agonist ivuxolimab. The receptors were sampled from an adult with an advanced solid tumor such as melanoma, head and neck, liver or kidney cancer. CDR3s leave out the opening cysteine and the closing phenylalanine or tryptophan.

>TRBV14|TRBJ2-7
ASSQAVASYEQY
>TRBV5-4|TRBJ2-1
ASSLDLSYNEQF
>TRBV28|TRBJ2-1
ASSSTIHNEQF
>TRBV28|TRBJ2-7
ASSLEDYEQY
>TRBV9|TRBJ2-1
ASSVVGTGIPNEQF
>TRBV4-1|TRBJ2-2
ASSPPGTGELF
>TRBV27|TRBJ2-2
ASKSGTRVGELF
>TRBV30|TRBJ1-2
AWHPGVLFYGYT
>TRBV4-2|TRBJ2-3
ASSQDVGQGVLDTQY
>TRBV7-6|TRBJ2-2
ASSLGAETGELF
>TRBV13|TRBJ2-1
ASSPGGQGPYNEQF
>TRBV7-8|TRBJ2-5
ASSLVSAETQY
>TRBV7-9|TRBJ2-6
ASSSTPGANVLT
>TRBV19|TRBJ1-1
ASSIGGRVTEAF